This TCR beta chain appears in the sequencing data of a study of blood T cell repertoires in COVID-19. Study background: There were acute and convalescent COVID-19 samples, and they came from the United States, Italy and Spain. PBMCs, B-cell-depleted T cells, or T cells provided the cDNA or gDNA that made up the material.

Germline assignment: CDR1 LNHDA and CDR2 SQIVND (reference sequence). The CDR3 extends over 15 amino acids. V was clipped by 3 bases and J by 2 bases, with 14 bases between them. This clone appeared a single time. Study processing details: Quantification of nucleated cells was approximated via reference gene primer amplification. Only in-frame clones appear in the TCRdb table, and some are missing; sequencing was by immunoSEQ multiplex PCR. V and J calls and clone size are copied from that table; D and trimming were computed from the DNA. The table has roughly 160,000 clones, approximately 91% seen once.

V and J are TRBV19 and TRBJ2-7; possible D gene TRBD1, 6 bases. The clonotype originates from a man between 18 and 29 years old with COVID-19, enrolled during active disease. Material: peripheral blood. CDR3 residues: CASSMGRGSTYEQYF. The CDR3 coding sequence is TGTGCCAGTAGTATGGGCAGGGGCTCCACCTACGAGCAGTACTTC.